This TCR beta chain was obtained from a study of T cells after yellow fever vaccination. From the 5' RACE reads, TCRdb called clonotypes with MiXCR, one entry per CDR3 protein. The table has around 590,000 distinct CDR3 sequences, around 12% seen once. V lost 6 bases to trimming and J lost 7 bases, with 15 bases between them. Germline V CDR1 and CDR2: MNHNS, SASEGT. This CDR3 has 13 residues. Overall study findings and caveats: Secondary responses were weaker yet peaked faster, day 5 versus 15. Booster samples showed a return of most primary-vaccination clones (around 96% CD4, 88% CD8).

Details on this clonotype: Antigen: not known.

The origin of this receptor is a man aged 25-40 years who received the YFV17D yellow fever vaccine. V is TRBV6-1 and J is TRBJ2-5; D might be TRBD1 (6 bases). The sample was PBMCs, taken on the day of the yellow fever booster vaccination. The CDR3 DNA reads as TGTGCCAGCAGATCCGGACAGAGTGGGACCCAGTACTTC. It translates to CASRSGQSGTQYF.